This record concerns one TCR beta chain sequence. Authors' analysis steps: Reference gene primer amplification yielded estimated nucleated cell counts. The method was immunoSEQ multiplex PCR; TCRdb's version includes in-frame clones alone and lacks a portion of them. Clone size and the V and J calls come from that table; the DNA yielded D and trimming. The sample has 150,000 to 200,000 clones, roughly 78% seen once; the top ten hold 2.8%. Trimming stripped 0 bases from V and 6 bases from J, with 17 bases between. The CDR3 extends over 17 amino acids. Germline V lookup: CDR1 LGHNA, CDR2 YSLEER. This specimen comes from a study of blood T cell repertoires in COVID-19. Study information: The study drew acute and convalescent COVID-19 samples from the United States, Italy and Spain.

Sequenced input: peripheral blood. The sequence derives from a woman aged 80 or older with active or convalescent COVID-19. The chain is built from TRBV4-3 and TRBJ2-2, with TRBD2 as a possible D gene (6 bases). CDR3: CASSQEYAFPSAGELFF. The CDR3 coding sequence is TGCGCCAGCAGCCAAGAATACGCTTTTCCTAGCGCCGGGGAGCTGTTTTTT.